This T cell receptor (beta chain) derives from a study of control samples from healthy donors and cancer patients. CDR1 SEHNR and CDR2 FQNEAQ come from the germline V gene (reference sequence). With 4 bases clipped from V and 10 bases from J, the junction kept 9 bases outside the gene matches. The CDR3 is made up of 15 amino acids. Sequenced by immunoSEQ multiplex PCR; TCRdb stores in-frame clones only, minus some. Of about 94,000 clones in the sample, around nine tenths were seen once. Sequencing was carried out using blood. The chain joins TRBV7-9 to TRBJ2-1; 11 nucleotides align to TRBD2. The TCR sequence derives from a woman between 18 and 29 years old in good health. CDR3 bases: TGTGCCAGCAGCTCTAGTAGGGGACTAGCGGCCGAGCAGTTCTTC. It yields the protein CASSSSRGLAAEQFF.